Sequencing of this TCR beta chain was carried out in a study of cytomegalovirus exposure and HLA in healthy donors. The overall study: Some 87 million unique TCRs from HLA-typed donors were held in an early release of data.

13 Jbeta primers and 60 Vbeta primers were used for the PCR. Sequenced by immunoSEQ multiplex PCR; TCRdb stores in-frame clones only, minus some. Of around 170,000 clones detected, over 75% appear once; the ten largest clones hold 3.8%. Unrecorded immune exposures were likely, despite nominal health at sampling. From germline, CDR1 is LNHDA and CDR2 SQIVND (reference sequence). This CDR3 has 14 amino acids. V shed 5 bases, J shed 3 bases, and the junction held 7 bases outside the gene matches. The V gene is TRBV19, the J gene TRBJ2-7; 7 bases fit TRBD2. Sample: PBMCs. The TCR was taken from a man in his fifties in good health and CMV-seronegative. CDR3 amino acids: CASSPGLESYEQYF. CDR3 sequence (DNA): TGTGCCAGTAGTCCCGGACTAGAAAGCTACGAGCAGTACTTC. Based on the CDR3 plus reference TRBV19 and TRBJ2-7, the full variable domain is DGGITQSPKYLFRKEGQNVTLSCEQNLNHDAMYWYRQDPGQGLRLIYYSQIVNDFQKGDIAEGYSVSREKKESFPLTVTSAQKNPTAFYLCASSPGLESYEQYFGPGTRLTVT.